This T cell receptor beta chain was sequenced in a study of T cell changes during pregnancy in multiple sclerosis. The assay was immunoSEQ multiplex PCR, and TCRdb's table has in-frame clones only and misses some. This table has some 59,000 clones, roughly nine tenths appearing once. This clonotype originated in a female donor with multiple sclerosis, enrolled in a pregnancy study. The specimen comprised peripheral blood, sampled in the first trimester of pregnancy.

Here the CDR3 DNA reads TGTGCCAGCAGTGAAGTCGTCTACAATGAGCAGTTCTTC. Encoded protein: CASSEVVYNEQFF. V is TRBV2 and J is TRBJ2-1; D is uncertain. The V and J ends lost 1 base and 3 bases respectively, with 4 bases between them. Germline V lookup: CDR1 SNHLY, CDR2 FYNNEI. The length of the CDR3 is 13 residues.